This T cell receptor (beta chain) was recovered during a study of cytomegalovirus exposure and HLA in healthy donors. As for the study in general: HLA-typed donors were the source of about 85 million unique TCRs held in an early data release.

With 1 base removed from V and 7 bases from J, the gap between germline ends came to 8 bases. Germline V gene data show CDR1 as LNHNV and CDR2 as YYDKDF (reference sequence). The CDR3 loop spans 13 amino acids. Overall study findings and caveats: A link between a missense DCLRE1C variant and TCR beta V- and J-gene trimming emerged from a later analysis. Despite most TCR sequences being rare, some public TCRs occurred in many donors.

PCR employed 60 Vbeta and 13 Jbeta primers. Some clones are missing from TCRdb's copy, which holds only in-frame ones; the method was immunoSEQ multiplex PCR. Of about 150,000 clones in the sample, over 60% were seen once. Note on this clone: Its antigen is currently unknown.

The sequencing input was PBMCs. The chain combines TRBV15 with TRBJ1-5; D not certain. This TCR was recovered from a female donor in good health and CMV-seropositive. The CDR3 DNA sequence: TGTGCCACCAGCAGAGTCAGGCTACAGCCCCAGCATTTT. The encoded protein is CATSRVRLQPQHF.